The 27 T cell receptor beta chains listed next were all sequenced from one sample in a study of shared T cell receptors in the human thymus. Some clones are missing from TCRdb's copy, which holds only in-frame ones; the method was immunoSEQ multiplex PCR. The data show about 660,000 clones, around 87% seen once. These data were also filed under a second study, of human thymus T cells.

What was sequenced was thymocytes. These receptors all come from a boy under three years old with a congenital heart defect.

V and J are TRBV15 and TRBJ2-2; D perhaps matches TRBD1 (6 bases). The CDR3 contains 18 residues. V lost 1 base and J lost 0, with 15 bases in between. Germline V gene sequence: CDR1 LNHNV, CDR2 YYDKDF (reference sequence). Here the CDR3 reads CATSRASMDRSNTGELFF. The CDR3 region has the DNA TGTGCCACCAGCAGAGCATCAATGGACAGATCGAACACCGGGGAGCTGTTTTTT.

The V gene is TRBV7-9, the J gene TRBJ1-2, with TRBD1 identical over 7 bases. The CDR3 runs to 19 residues. J was trimmed by 0 bases and V by 5 bases; bases with no gene match: 18. Germline V CDR1 and CDR2: SEHNR, FQNEAQ (reference sequence). CDR3 in amino acids: CASSDSYRGFSDSNYGYTF. The CDR3 bases are TGTGCCAGCAGCGACTCCTACAGGGGCTTCAGCGATTCTAACTATGGCTACACCTTC.

Note on this clone: A junction boundary mismatches the germline segment, possibly from a read error. The chain combines TRBV27 with TRBJ2-7; no clear D gene. The CDR3 contains 16 residues. CDR1 and CDR2 from the germline V gene are MNHEY and SMNVEV (reference sequence). In DNA form, the CDR3 reads TGTGCCAGGAGTTTATTTCACAGTAAACCTTCCTACGAGCAGTACTTC. Its translation: CARSLFHSKPSYEQYF.

This sequence joins TRBV4-1 and TRBJ1-6; no clear D. The germline V and J ends were trimmed by 0 bases and 4 bases, with 7 bases remaining between them. Germline CDR1 and CDR2: MGHRA and YSYEKL. This CDR3 region has 15 residues. The CDR3 loop reads CASSQDPQYNSPLHF. The DNA of the CDR3 is TGCGCCAGCAGCCAAGATCCACAGTATAATTCACCCCTCCACTTT.

The chain employs TRBV27 and TRBJ2-2; a possible D gene is TRBD2 (5 bases). Germline V gene sequence: CDR1 MNHEY, CDR2 SMNVEV (reference sequence). The V end was cut by 6 bases, the J end by 4 bases, with 15 bases between. The CDR3 totals 15 residues. This CDR3 is CASRPVVAPTGELFF. CDR3 DNA: TGTGCCAGCAGGCCAGTCGTAGCGCCCACCGGGGAGCTGTTTTTT.

This sequence joins TRBV14 and TRBJ1-3, with TRBD1 matching 9 bases. The CDR3 runs 20 residues. Losses at the gene ends were 0 bases for V and 4 bases for J; bases not matched to a gene: 16. The V gene's germline CDR1 is SGHDN and CDR2 FVKESK. The CDR3 DNA is TGTGCCAGCAGCCAAGATGGCCCGGGACAGGGAATTTTTGTAGGAAACACCATATATTTT. Its protein product is CASSQDGPGQGIFVGNTIYF.

The gene calls are TRBV7-6 and TRBJ2-4, with 9 positions matching TRBD1. The germline CDR1 and CDR2 sequences are SGHVS and FNYEAQ. CDR3 length: 17 residues. With V trimmed by 2 bases and J by 4 bases, 9 bases remained unmatched. The CDR3 protein is CASSLTPDRGGKNIQYF. The DNA for the CDR3 is TGTGCCAGCAGCTTAACCCCGGACAGGGGCGGGAAAAACATTCAGTACTTC.

This chain links TRBV7-2 with TRBJ2-7, with D unclear. CDR3 size: 15 residues. The germline gives CDR1 SGHTA, CDR2 FQGNSA. V shed 4 bases and J shed 0 bases, with 13 bases lying between them. CDR3 residues: CASSSPLGSSYEQYF. As DNA, the CDR3 is TGTGCCAGCAGCTCTCCTTTGGGCAGCTCCTACGAGCAGTACTTC.

V usage is TRBV11-2 and J usage is TRBJ2-7; TRBD2 might be the D (5 bases). CDR3 length: 20 amino acids. The germline V gene has CDR1 SGHAT and CDR2 FQNNGV. V lost 0 bases to trimming and J lost 2 bases, with 26 bases between them. The CDR3 DNA reads as TGTGCCAGCAGCTTAGAACTACCTACCCGAACCTACGAGGGAACCTACGAGCAGTACTTC. Translating it yields CASSLELPTRTYEGTYEQYF. The variable domain in full, completed from reference TRBV11-2 and TRBJ2-7, reads EAGVAQSPRYKIIEKRQSVAFWCNPISGHATLYWYQQILGQGPKLLIQFQNNGVVDDSQLPKDRFSAERLKGVDSTLKIQPAKLEDSAVYLCASSLELPTRTYEGTYEQYFGPGTRLTVT.

This clone showed up just once. The rearrangement uses TRBV15 and TRBJ2-4; possibly TRBD2 for D (6 bases). There are 17 residues in the CDR3. Trimming took off 0 bases at V and 8 bases at J, with 20 bases between the two ends. Germline lookup yields CDR1 LNHNV and CDR2 YYDKDF (reference sequence). The DNA for the CDR3 is TGTGCCACCAGCAGAGATTGTGTGGTTGGGGGGTGGGACATTCAGTACTTC. It specifies CATSRDCVVGGWDIQYF.

The chain couples TRBV19 to TRBJ1-1, with D possibly matching TRBD1 (6 bases). Germline CDR1 and CDR2: LNHDA and SQIVND (reference sequence). Trimming took off 6 bases at V and 3 bases at J, with 14 bases between the two ends. The CDR3 length is 14 residues. The CDR3 is CASSPLGAHTEAFF. The DNA of the CDR3 is TGTGCCAGTAGCCCCCTGGGGGCCCACACTGAAGCTTTCTTT.

V is TRBV4-2 and J is TRBJ2-5; 8 nucleotides match TRBD1. Per the germline V gene, CDR1 is LGHNA and CDR2 is YNFKEQ. This CDR3 region has 16 residues. J was trimmed by 5 bases and V by 3 bases; bases with no gene match: 11. CDR3 sequence: CASSQIRTGLLETQYF. DNA of the CDR3: TGTGCCAGCAGCCAGATCCGGACAGGGTTGCTTGAGACCCAGTACTTC.

This clone appeared once. The chain combines TRBV19 with TRBJ2-1, with 9 bases identical to TRBD2. Trimming took 3 bases from V and 2 from J; bases not matched to a gene: 17. Germline V lookup: CDR1 LNHDA, CDR2 SQIVND (reference sequence). The CDR3 is made up of 20 amino acids. The CDR3 DNA is TGTGCCAGTAGTATTCCGCTAGCGGGGCCTACACTTTCGCCCTACAATGAGCAGTTCTTC. Translating it yields CASSIPLAGPTLSPYNEQFF.

This chain links TRBV18 with TRBJ1-4; possibly TRBD1 for D (5 bases). The CDR3 is made up of 15 amino acids. V was pared by 3 bases and J by 7 bases, with 15 bases between. Germline CDR1 and CDR2: KGHSH and LQKENI. The CDR3 DNA sequence: TGTGCCAGCTCACCCCGCAGGGAGGTGGGTGAAAAACTGTTTTTT. Its protein is CASSPRREVGEKLFF.

The chain employs TRBV4-3 and TRBJ2-1; 13 positions match TRBD2. The CDR3 length is 18 residues. Germline values: CDR1 LGHNA, CDR2 YSLEER. V dropped 0 bases and J dropped 8; count of bases not matched to a gene: 10. The CDR3 DNA is TGCGCCAGCAGCCAAGAGAGTGGCGGACTAGCGGGAGTTCATGAGCAGTTCTTC. It codes for CASSQESGGLAGVHEQFF.

This clone was picked up a small number of times. The rearrangement uses TRBV19 and TRBJ2-1, with 7 nucleotides matching TRBD1. J was trimmed by 7 bases and V by 3 bases; bases with no gene match: 9. The CDR3 has 15 residues. Germline V gene lookup returns CDR1 LNHDA and CDR2 SQIVND (reference sequence). The CDR3 DNA reads TGTGCCAGTAGTATTGAACGGGACAGTGCGAATGAGCAGTTCTTC. It yields the protein CASSIERDSANEQFF.

In DNA, the CDR3 is TGTGCCAGCAGTGAGTACCGGGACAGGGGGAAGGAGCCCCAGCATTTT. It specifies CASSEYRDRGKEPQHF. The chain combines TRBV6-1 with TRBJ1-5; 11 nucleotides match TRBD1. The CDR3 is made up of 16 amino acids. Germline CDR1 reads MNHNS; CDR2 reads SASEGT. With V trimmed by 3 bases and J by 8 bases, 9 bases remained unmatched.

The V call is TRBV2, the J call TRBJ2-2, with D possibly matching TRBD1 (6 bases). This CDR3 region has 14 residues. The germline V gene has CDR1 SNHLY and CDR2 FYNNEI. V was trimmed by 8 bases and J by 7 bases, leaving 17 bases between them. Here the CDR3 reads CASVEQGRGGELFF. DNA for the CDR3: TGTGCCAGCGTGGAACAGGGTCGGGGCGGGGAGCTGTTTTTT.

V is TRBV5-1 and J is TRBJ2-5; D might be TRBD2 (6 bases). V was clipped by 4 bases and J by 4 bases, with 23 bases between them. Germline V gives CDR1 SGHRS, CDR2 YFSETQ. The CDR3 runs to 17 residues. The CDR3, as DNA: TGCGCCAGCAGCCCTCTGGGGACGGAGGGCGGGCGAGAGACCCAGTACTTC. It encodes CASSPLGTEGGRETQYF.

This chain connects TRBV2 to TRBJ2-7, with unresolved D. The CDR3 has 12 residues. CDR1 and CDR2 from the germline V gene are SNHLY and FYNNEI. Trimming left V 8 bases short and J 0 bases short, with 8 bases between. The CDR3, as DNA: TGTGCCAGCGTTAGCCGCTCCTACGAGCAGTACTTC. It is translated as CASVSRSYEQYF. The full variable domain, in which reference TRBV2 and TRBJ2-7 provide the parts outside the CDR3, is EPEVTQTPSHQVTQMGQEVILRCVPISNHLYFYWYRQILGQKVEFLVSFYNNEISEKSEIFDDQFSVERPDGSNFTLKIRSTKLEDSAMYFCASVSRSYEQYFGPGTRLTVT.

This chain links TRBV27 with TRBJ1-5; 9 bases map to TRBD1. Germline CDR1 reads MNHEY; CDR2 reads SMNVEV (reference sequence). The CDR3 has 16 residues. The trim removed 1 base at V and 7 bases at J, leaving 8 bases unmatched. Here the CDR3 reads CASSLWDRDIMQPQHF. Written as DNA, the CDR3 is TGTGCCAGCAGTTTATGGGACAGGGATATCATGCAGCCCCAGCATTTT.

The rearrangement uses TRBV19 and TRBJ2-7; 9 nucleotides align to TRBD1. Germline loops: CDR1 LNHDA, CDR2 SQIVND (reference sequence). The CDR3 consists of 15 residues. V was pared by 5 bases and J by 7 bases, with 12 bases of the junction left unmatched. The CDR3 loop reads CASSSQGTGNLEQYF. For the CDR3, the DNA is TGTGCCAGTAGTTCTCAAGGGACAGGGAACTTGGAGCAGTACTTC. Full variable domain (rest looked up from reference TRBV19 and TRBJ2-7): DGGITQSPKYLFRKEGQNVTLSCEQNLNHDAMYWYRQDPGQGLRLIYYSQIVNDFQKGDIAEGYSVSREKKESFPLTVTSAQKNPTAFYLCASSSQGTGNLEQYFGPGTRLTVT.

V usage is TRBV7-4 and J usage is TRBJ1-1, with D possibly TRBD1 on 5 matching bases. Germline CDR1 and CDR2: SGHVT and SQSDAQ. Trimming shortened V by 2 bases and J by 8 bases, and 15 bases separated the two germline ends. The CDR3 length is 14 residues. The CDR3 coding sequence is TGTGCCAGCAGCTTATTGGGCCTAGGGGAAGAAGCTTTCTTT. It yields the protein CASSLLGLGEEAFF. Supplemented by reference TRBV7-4 and TRBJ1-1, the full variable domain reads GAGVSQSPRYKVAKRGRDVALRCDSISGHVTLYWYRQTLGQGSEVLTYSQSDAQRDKSGRPSGRFSAERPERSVSTLKIQRTEQGDSAVYLCASSLLGLGEEAFFGQGTRLTVV.

The chain links TRBV4-1 to TRBJ2-1; 11 positions agree with TRBD2. After removal of 5 bases from V and 1 base from J, the junction contained 4 bases not matched to a gene. The germline V gene has CDR1 MGHRA and CDR2 YSYEKL. CDR3 size: 16 residues. CDR3 region: CASSVRLAGSYNEQFF. In DNA form, the CDR3 reads TGCGCCAGCAGCGTCAGACTAGCGGGGTCCTACAATGAGCAGTTCTTC.

The gene calls are TRBV4-3 and TRBJ2-3, with 9 positions matching TRBD2. V lost 1 base and J lost 5; bases outside the gene matches: 10. There are 17 residues in the CDR3. Germline V lookup: CDR1 LGHNA, CDR2 YSLEER. The CDR3 loop is CASSQASLAGVGDTQYF. In DNA form, the CDR3 reads TGCGCCAGCAGCCAAGCTTCGTTAGCGGGAGTTGGAGATACGCAGTATTTT.

The chain employs TRBV4-2 and TRBJ1-5; a weak D match, TRBD1 (6 bases). The CDR3 consists of 20 residues. The germline CDR1 and CDR2 sequences are LGHNA and YNFKEQ. The V end lost 0 bases, the J end lost 0 bases, and 21 bases lay between the germline ends. The CDR3 sequence is CASSQDMTGQLNHSNQPQHF. As DNA, the CDR3 is TGTGCCAGCAGCCAAGATATGACTGGACAGTTAAACCATAGCAATCAGCCCCAGCATTTT.

This rearrangement joins TRBV5-1 to TRBJ2-1, with 10 bases that match TRBD2. Trimming cost V 6 bases and J 7 bases; bases outside gene matches: 7. CDR1 and CDR2 (germline): SGHRS, YFSETQ. The length of the CDR3 is 14 residues. CDR3 DNA sequence: TGCGCCAGCAACGTGGAGACTAGCGGGAATGAGCAGTTCTTC. This gives the protein CASNVETSGNEQFF.